This paragraph covers one T cell receptor (beta chain) sequence. These data originate in a study of blood T cell repertoires in COVID-19. As for the study in general: Samples taken during acute and convalescent COVID-19 were collected in the United States, Italy and Spain. PBMCs, B-cell-depleted T cells, or T cells provided the cDNA or gDNA that made up the material.

The authors' processing: Reference gene primer amplification in the assay estimated nucleated cell counts. Here immunoSEQ multiplex PCR was the method, and the copy in TCRdb shows in-frame clones only, minus some. V, J and clone size were drawn from that table, and D and trimming were deduced from the DNA. Here the sample spans 85,000 to 130,000 clones, 91% being singletons. CDR3 length: 13 amino acids. CDR1 is SGHVS and CDR2 is FNYEAQ in the germline V gene. Trimming left V 5 bases short and J 5 bases short, with 12 bases between. The chain has TRBV7-6 and TRBJ1-2; D is perhaps TRBD1 (6 bases). This TCR was recovered from a human donor in a cohort sampled during active COVID-19. Input material: peripheral blood. Written as DNA, the CDR3 is TGTGCCAGCAGCCCGGGGGGGCAATATGGCTACACCTTC. It specifies CASSPGGQYGYTF.